One and the same sample provided the 24 T cell receptor beta chains below, sequenced in a study of blood T cell dynamics during melanoma immunotherapy. The time point here: pre-treatment baseline. The data were produced by immunoSEQ multiplex PCR, yet TCRdb's version contains in-frame clones alone and is incomplete. The sample contains about 10,000 clones, 75% to 90% of which appear only once. Sequencing was performed on blood, taken from a patient treated with checkpoint blockade. These receptors were obtained from a human donor with melanoma.

V usage is TRBV7-6 and J usage is TRBJ2-1; a possible D gene is TRBD2 (5 bases). The germline gives CDR1 SGHVS, CDR2 FNYEAQ. V was shortened by 5 bases and J by 1 base, with 12 bases between the two germline ends. The CDR3 has 15 amino acids. The CDR3 loop reads CASSPLGGSYNEQFF. In DNA, the CDR3 is TGTGCCAGCAGCCCGCTAGGAGGTTCCTACAATGAGCAGTTCTTC.

The chain couples TRBV5-6 to TRBJ1-1; D is unresolved. Germline V lookup: CDR1 SGHDT, CDR2 YYEEEE. The CDR3 is made up of 14 amino acids. Trimming left V 0 bases short and J 5 bases short, with 11 bases between. This CDR3 is CASSLGRRGTEAFF. In DNA, the CDR3 is TGTGCCAGCAGCTTGGGCCGACGAGGGACTGAAGCTTTCTTT.

The chain joins TRBV7-2 to TRBJ2-3, with 7 bases lining up with TRBD2. Germline V gene data show CDR1 as SGHTA and CDR2 as FQGNSA. After removal of 5 bases from V and 2 bases from J, the junction contained 7 bases not matched to a gene. The CDR3 runs to 15 residues. The CDR3 nucleotides are TGTGCCAGCAGCGATCGGGACTACCTCACAGATACGCAGTATTTT. Protein: CASSDRDYLTDTQYF.

This clone was observed once. DNA of the CDR3: TGCAGCGTTGGAGGGGTTAACGAAAAACTGTTTTTT. It yields the protein CSVGGVNEKLFF. The gene calls are TRBV29-1 and TRBJ1-4, with a possible D match to TRBD1 (5 bases). Looked up from germline, CDR1 is SQVTM and CDR2 is ANQGSEA. The CDR3 has 12 residues. V gave up 4 bases and J gave up 8 bases, with 11 bases separating them.

This clone was seen just once. The chain carries TRBV28 and TRBJ2-1, with no clear D. The CDR3 loop spans 14 amino acids. The V gene's germline CDR1 is MDHEN and CDR2 SYDVKM. Trimming removed 4 bases at V and 3 bases at J, with 10 bases between. The DNA of the CDR3 is TGTGCCAGCAGTTCCCAAGACATCTACAATGAGCAGTTCTTC. As protein: CASSSQDIYNEQFF.

As to this clone: This specimen includes other DNA sequences encoding the same CDR3. The chain links TRBV7-8 to TRBJ2-5; 7 bases are a match to TRBD1. The germline V gene has CDR1 SGHVS and CDR2 FQNEAQ. The CDR3 runs to 16 residues. The V and J ends lost 2 bases and 4 bases, in that order; junction bases with no gene match: 10. The CDR3 bases are TGTGCCAGCAGCTTACAGACTACGGACAGGTCAGAGACCCAGTACTTC. Protein sequence: CASSLQTTDRSETQYF.

As for this clone: One junction end does not reproduce the germline sequence, and a read error may be involved. This chain connects TRBV7-7 to TRBJ2-7, with TRBD1 matching 9 bases. CDR1 and CDR2 (germline): SSHAT, FNYEAQ (reference sequence). The CDR3 sequence is 14 residues long. CDR3 residues: CASSPDRGTNEQYF. The DNA for the CDR3 is TGTGCTAGCAGCCCAGACAGGGGGACCAACGAGCAGTACTTC.

This clone was picked up one time. This chain connects TRBV5-1 to TRBJ2-7; D is perhaps TRBD1 (6 bases). V lost 4 bases and J 4 bases, leaving 15 bases between the germline ends. CDR1 and CDR2 from the germline V gene are SGHRS and YFSETQ. CDR3 size: 14 residues. The CDR3 region is CASSHGTPAYEQYF. The CDR3 bases are TGCGCCAGCAGCCATGGGACACCCGCTTACGAGCAGTACTTC.

The V gene is TRBV28, the J gene TRBJ2-1; 12 positions match TRBD2. Germline V CDR1 and CDR2: MDHEN, SYDVKM. The length of the CDR3 is 14 residues. The J segment lost 10 bases and the V segment lost 5 bases, leaving 6 bases of the junction unmatched. The CDR3 region is CASSQGLAGKEQFF. The CDR3 coding sequence is TGTGCCAGCAGTCAAGGACTAGCGGGAAAGGAGCAGTTCTTC. Looking up the rest from reference TRBV28 and TRBJ2-1 gives the full variable domain: DVKVTQSSRYLVKRTGEKVFLECVQDMDHENMFWYRQDPGLGLRLIYFSYDVKMKEKGDIPEGYSVSREKKERFSLILESASTNQTSMYLCASSQGLAGKEQFFGPGTRLTVL.

The V gene is TRBV7-2, the J gene TRBJ2-7, with D tentatively TRBD2 (6 bases). This CDR3 spans 15 amino acids. V lost 5 bases and J lost 0, with 14 bases in between. Germline CDR1 SGHTA, CDR2 FQGNSA. CDR3 region: CASSQSSVSSYEQYF. The CDR3 bases are TGTGCCAGCAGCCAATCTAGCGTGAGCTCCTACGAGCAGTACTTC. The variable domain in full, completed from reference TRBV7-2 and TRBJ2-7, reads GAGVSQSPSNKVTEKGKDVELRCDPISGHTALYWYRQSLGQGLEFLIYFQGNSAPDKSGLPSDRFSAERTGGSVSTLTIQRTQQEDSAVYLCASSQSSVSSYEQYFGPGTRLTVT.

This chain connects TRBV30 to TRBJ2-5; 7 nucleotides agree with TRBD1. This CDR3 has 14 amino acids. Trimming at V came to 0 bases and at J to 9 bases, leaving 10 bases not matched to a gene. Per the germline V gene, CDR1 is GTSNPN and CDR2 is SVGIG (reference sequence). In DNA form, the CDR3 reads TGTGCCTGGAGTGTTCCAGGGGGACAAGGGGCCCAGTACTTC. Residues: CAWSVPGGQGAQYF. The variable domain in full, with the rest retrieved from reference TRBV30 and TRBJ2-5, is SQTIHQWPATLVQPVGSPLSLECTVEGTSNPNLYWYRQAAGRGLQLLFYSVGIGQISSEVPQNLSASRPQDRQFILSSKKLLLSDSGFYLCAWSVPGGQGAQYFGPGTRLLVL.

In DNA, the CDR3 is TGTGCCAGCAGCGTACAGGGACTAAGCACAGATACGCAGTATTTT. It yields the protein CASSVQGLSTDTQYF. This rearrangement joins TRBV9 to TRBJ2-3; TRBD2 aligns across 7 bases. V lost 1 base, J lost 0 bases, and 2 bases stayed unmatched. This CDR3 has 15 amino acids. The germline gives CDR1 SGDLS, CDR2 YYNGEE.

The sample holds a few counts of this clone. The gene calls are TRBV7-9 and TRBJ2-1; 12 positions agree with TRBD2. V lost 7 bases, J lost 10 bases, and 14 bases stayed unmatched. The CDR3 extends over 16 amino acids. CDR1 is SEHNR and CDR2 is FQNEAQ in the germline V gene (reference sequence). CDR3 DNA: TGTGCCAGCACCACCCTAGCGGGAGGGTCCCCTTGGGAGCAGTTCTTC. Its protein is CASTTLAGGSPWEQFF.

This clone was detected once. This chain's CDR3 is CAWRGGVSSPLHF. Here the CDR3 DNA reads TGTGCCTGGAGGGGGGGGGTGAGTTCACCCCTCCACTTT. The chain joins TRBV30 to TRBJ1-6, with D tentatively TRBD1 (5 bases). V lost 3 bases and J lost 9, with 12 bases in between. The CDR3 length is 13 residues. Germline V gene sequence: CDR1 GTSNPN, CDR2 SVGIG (reference sequence).

The chain has TRBV11-2 and TRBJ2-5, with D possibly being TRBD2 (6 bases). There are 16 residues in the CDR3. In germline, CDR1 is SGHAT, CDR2 FQNNGV. Trimming left V 4 bases short and J 5 bases short, with 20 bases between. CDR3 in amino acids: CASSSQGGGSSETQYF. The DNA of the CDR3 is TGTGCCAGCAGCTCGCAGGGAGGAGGGTCTAGCGAGACCCAGTACTTC.

The chain carries TRBV5-4 and TRBJ2-3, with 9 bases that match TRBD1. After removal of 0 bases from V and 1 base from J, the junction contained 3 bases not matched to a gene. In germline, CDR1 is SGHNT, CDR2 YYREEE (reference sequence). The CDR3 has 16 amino acids. The DNA for the CDR3 is TGTGCCAGCAGCTTGGGGGGACAGGGCCGCACAGATACGCAGTATTTT. As protein: CASSLGGQGRTDTQYF.

The J gene is TRBJ2-5, the V gene TRBV5-6; the D is unclear. The germline V gene has CDR1 SGHDT and CDR2 YYEEEE. The CDR3 contains 13 residues. V gave up 0 bases and J gave up 5 bases, with 8 bases separating them. CDR3 bases: TGTGCCAGCAGCTTGGGCGTGGGGGAGACCCAGTACTTC. Residues: CASSLGVGETQYF.

J is TRBJ2-3 and V is TRBV9, with D perhaps matching TRBD2 (5 bases). The CDR3 is made up of 12 amino acids. V was pared by 4 bases and J by 5 bases, with 8 bases between. The germline gives CDR1 SGDLS, CDR2 YYNGEE. The CDR3 sequence: CASSFSGDTQYF. CDR3 nucleotides: TGTGCCAGCAGCTTCAGCGGAGATACGCAGTATTTT.

The rearrangement uses TRBV18 and TRBJ2-7; 7 bases align to TRBD2. The CDR3 has 16 residues. Germline V lookup: CDR1 KGHSH, CDR2 LQKENI. J lost 2 bases, V lost 4 bases, and 11 bases had no gene match. In DNA, the CDR3 is TGTGCCAGCTCACTTTTGGGGGGGACGGATGCCTACGAGCAGTACTTC. Protein sequence: CASSLLGGTDAYEQYF.

J is TRBJ1-1 and V is TRBV28, with 9 bases that match TRBD1. Germline loops: CDR1 MDHEN, CDR2 SYDVKM. The CDR3 loop spans 15 amino acids. J lost 4 bases, V lost 6 bases, and 9 bases had no gene match. The CDR3 loop reads CASSPTSTGGTEAFF. In DNA form, the CDR3 reads TGTGCCAGCAGCCCCACATCGACAGGGGGCACTGAAGCTTTCTTT.

The V and J genes are TRBV5-1 and TRBJ1-1; D unclear. The CDR3 length is 14 residues. Germline CDR1 reads SGHRS; CDR2 reads YFSETQ. V lost 0 bases to trimming and J lost 0 bases, with 6 bases between them. In DNA form, the CDR3 reads TGCGCCAGCAGCTTGGGCACGATGAACACTGAAGCTTTCTTT. Amino acids: CASSLGTMNTEAFF.

V gene TRBV7-2 combines with J gene TRBJ2-1; 8 bases line up with TRBD2. Losses at the gene ends were 4 bases for V and 7 bases for J; bases not matched to a gene: 21. The CDR3 covers 19 residues. From germline, CDR1 is SGHTA and CDR2 FQGNSA. CDR3 in amino acids: CASSSIGNLGTRRKNEQFF. The CDR3 coding sequence is TGTGCCAGCAGCTCTATAGGGAACCTCGGGACTAGGCGTAAAAATGAGCAGTTCTTC.

V gene TRBV2 combines with J gene TRBJ1-5; 8 bases fit TRBD1. With 1 base clipped from V and 6 bases from J, the junction kept 5 bases outside the gene matches. This CDR3 contains 15 residues. Germline V gene sequence: CDR1 SNHLY, CDR2 FYNNEI. The CDR3 sequence: CASSEEAGGFQPQHF. CDR3 sequence (DNA): TGTGCCAGCAGTGAAGAGGCAGGGGGCTTTCAGCCCCAGCATTTT.

This chain links TRBV7-8 with TRBJ2-7, with TRBD1 matching 7 bases. The trim removed 7 bases at V and 2 bases at J, leaving 5 bases unmatched. In germline, CDR1 is SGHVS, CDR2 FQNEAQ. This CDR3 region has 13 residues. For the CDR3, the DNA is TGTGCCAGCACCGCGGACAGGACCTACGAGCAGTACTTC. Protein sequence: CASTADRTYEQYF.